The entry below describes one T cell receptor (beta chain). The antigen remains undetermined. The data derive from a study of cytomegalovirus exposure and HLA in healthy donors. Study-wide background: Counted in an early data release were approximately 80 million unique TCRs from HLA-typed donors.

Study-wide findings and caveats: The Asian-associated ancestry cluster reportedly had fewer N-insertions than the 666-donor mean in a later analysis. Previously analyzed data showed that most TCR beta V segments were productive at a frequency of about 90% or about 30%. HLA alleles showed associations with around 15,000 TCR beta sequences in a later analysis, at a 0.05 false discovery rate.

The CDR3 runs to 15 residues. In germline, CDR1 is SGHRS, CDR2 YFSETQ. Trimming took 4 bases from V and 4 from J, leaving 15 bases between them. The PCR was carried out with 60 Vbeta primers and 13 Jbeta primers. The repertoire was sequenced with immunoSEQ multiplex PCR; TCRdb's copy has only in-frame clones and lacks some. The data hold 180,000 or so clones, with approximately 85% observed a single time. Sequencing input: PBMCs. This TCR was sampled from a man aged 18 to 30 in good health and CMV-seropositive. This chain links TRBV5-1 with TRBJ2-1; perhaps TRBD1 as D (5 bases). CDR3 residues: CASSETDPQYNEQFF. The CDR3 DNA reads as TGCGCCAGCAGCGAGACAGATCCGCAATACAATGAGCAGTTCTTC. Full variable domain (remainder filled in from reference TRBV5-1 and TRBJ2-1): KAGVTQTPRYLIKTRGQQVTLSCSPISGHRSVSWYQQTPGQGLQFLFEYFSETQRNKGNFPGRFSGRQFSNSRSEMNVSTLELGDSALYLCASSETDPQYNEQFFGPGTRLTVL.